This T cell receptor (beta chain) was documented in a study of shared clonotypes between healthy human individuals. As processed by the authors: Owing to the provision of junction-only sequences devoid of quality scores by immunoSEQ, filtering differed. Libraries were prepared by immunoSEQ multiplex PCR; TCRdb keeps only in-frame clonotypes and omits some of them. That table furnishes V, J and clone size, whereas the DNA furnished D and trimming. This sample has fewer than 1.6 million clones; approximately 98.5% occur once, and the top ten carry 0.3% to 0.45%. Study donors comprised healthy, HIV-negative adults devoid of recent acute infection or vaccination. V lost 3 bases to trimming and J lost 4 bases; unmatched junction nucleotides: 3. CDR3 size: 14 residues. The germline gives CDR1 KGHSH, CDR2 LQKENI. Note on this clone: Its target is not known. Other DNA variants within this sample encode the same CDR3.

Overall study results and limits: The naive CD4 repertoires of several donors were compared, and around 5% of clonotypes were shared.

The sequence came from a man aged 25 to 40 in good health. The V gene is TRBV18, the J gene TRBJ2-5, with TRBD1 identical over 9 bases. The sample taken for sequencing was naive CD4+ T cells sorted from blood. Subset: CD45RA+ positively selected. The CDR3 reads CASSPQTGGETQYF. As DNA, the CDR3 is TGTGCCAGCTCACCCCAGACAGGGGGAGAGACCCAGTACTTC. Together with reference TRBV18 and TRBJ2-5, the CDR3 gives the full variable domain: NAGVMQNPRHLVRRRGQEARLRCSPMKGHSHVYWYRQLPEEGLKFMVYLQKENIIDESGMPKERFSAEFPKEGPSILRIQQVVRGDSAAYFCASSPQTGGETQYFGPGTRLLVL.